Listed below are T cell receptor beta chains from one sample, sequenced in a study of T cell responses to AZD1222 COVID-19 vaccine. Sequencing used immunoSEQ multiplex PCR; TCRdb keeps in-frame clones, though not all of them. Of 150,000 to 200,000 clones listed, about nine tenths were seen once; the top ten hold about 6.1%. This sample comprised peripheral blood, obtained on day 0 of AZD1222 vaccination. These receptors were obtained from an adult in good health. CDR3s include the opening cysteine and the closing phenylalanine or tryptophan. The D gene is left open where the match is weak. Some rows mark clone size as missing; the rest say once, few, many or name a class of expanded clone.

size,V,J,D,DNA,CDR3
-,TRBV6-5,TRBJ1-6,-,TGTGCCAGCAGTTACTCTTTTACTCGTGATAATTCACCCCTCCACTTT,CASSYSFTRDNSPLHF
-,TRBV2,TRBJ2-1,TRBD2,TGTGCCAGCACCCGAGGACTAGCGGGGGGTACCTACAATGAGCAGTTCTTC,CASTRGLAGGTYNEQFF
-,TRBV3-1/TRBV3-2,TRBJ2-3,-,TGTGCCAGCAGCCATCTAACCACAGATACGCAGTATTTT,CASSHLTTDTQYF
-,TRBV6-6,TRBJ1-2,TRBD1,TGTGCCAGCAGAGGGACAGGCTTTCGCTTAGACTACACCTTC,CASRGTGFRLDYTF
-,TRBV5-1,TRBJ2-1,-,TGCGCCAGCAGCTATGGACTCGACGGTGAGCAGTTCTTC,CASSYGLDGEQFF
-,TRBV18,TRBJ1-1,TRBD1,TGTGCCAGCTCACCCCAGGGCGGACGACAGGGGGCAACGAACACTGAAGCTTTCTTT,CASSPQGGRQGATNTEAFF
-,TRBV2,TRBJ1-4,-,TGTGCCAGCAGCCGAACAGGGAGAGAGACTAATGAAAAACTGTTTTTT,CASSRTGRETNEKLFF
-,TRBV6-6,TRBJ1-5,-,TGTGCCAGCAGAGGCAGGGTCCTTAGCAATCAGCCCCAGCATTTT,CASRGRVLSNQPQHF
once,TRBV24-1,TRBJ1-1,-,TGTGCCACCAGTGATTTTGCGTTTACTGAAGCTTTCTTT,CATSDFAFTEAFF
-,TRBV5-5,TRBJ1-5,-,TGTGCCAGCAGCCCCCGGGGGGGGGTTAGCAATCAGCCCCAGCATTTT,CASSPRGGVSNQPQHF
-,TRBV20-1,TRBJ1-6,TRBD1,TGCAGTGCTAGTCGTTCCGGGACAGGGAATTCACCCCTCCACTTT,CSASRSGTGNSPLHF
-,TRBV24-1,TRBJ2-2,TRBD1,TGTGCCACCAGTCCCCCTCCGGGACAGGGAGCCGGGGAGCTGTTTTTT,CATSPPPGQGAGELFF
-,TRBV18,TRBJ2-1,TRBD1,TGTGCCAGCTCACCACCGAAGGGACAGTACAATGAGCAGTTCTTC,CASSPPKGQYNEQFF
-,TRBV6-5,TRBJ2-7,-,TGTGCCAGCAGTTACTCTGTGGGGGGTAGCTCCTACGAGCAGTACTTC,CASSYSVGGSSYEQYF
-,TRBV30,TRBJ2-2,TRBD1,TGTGCCCACTCTCCACTGACAGGGCACACCGGGGAGCTGTTTTTT,CAHSPLTGHTGELFF
-,TRBV6-1,TRBJ2-5,-,TGTGCCAGCAGTGAATCGCAGGGGGGAGCGGAGACCCAGTACTTC,CASSESQGGAETQYF
-,TRBV9,TRBJ1-4,TRBD1,TGTGCCAGCAGCGCCCTCCAGGGGGGTGAAAAACTGTTTTTT,CASSALQGGEKLFF
few,TRBV18,TRBJ1-6,-,TGTGCCAGCTCACCGAGCGAAGGCTCCTATAATTCACCCCTCCACTTT,CASSPSEGSYNSPLHF
-,TRBV12-3/TRBV12-4,TRBJ2-1,TRBD2,TGTGCCAGCAGTGGGGGACTAGGCAATGAGCAGTTCTTC,CASSGGLGNEQFF
once,TRBV7-2,TRBJ1-1,TRBD1,TGTGCCAGCAGCCCCCGGACAGGGCAAACTGAAGCTTTCTTT,CASSPRTGQTEAFF
-,TRBV4-2,TRBJ2-7,TRBD1,TGTGCCAGCAGCCAAGAGGTAAGGGGGCCCTACGAGCAGTACTTC,CASSQEVRGPYEQYF
-,TRBV2,TRBJ1-5,-,TGTGCCAGCAGTGTCACGACTGGTTTTCAGCCCCAGCATTTT,CASSVTTGFQPQHF
-,TRBV3-1/TRBV3-2,TRBJ1-5,TRBD1,TGTGCCAGCAGCCCTTACACAGGGGGCGGAAATCAGCCCCAGCATTTT,CASSPYTGGGNQPQHF
-,TRBV27,TRBJ1-1,-,TGTGCCAGCAGTTTATCCTGGGGCAGGGTGAACACTGAAGCTTTCTTT,CASSLSWGRVNTEAFF
-,TRBV7-9,TRBJ2-7,TRBD2,TGTGCCAGCAGCTTTAGCGGGGCTGCCTACGAGCAGTACTTC,CASSFSGAAYEQYF
-,TRBV21-1,TRBJ1-2,-,TGTGCCGTTACTTATACCGGGACAACCTATGGCTACACCTTC,CAVTYTGTTYGYTF
-,TRBV29-1,TRBJ1-2,-,TGCAGCGTTGTCATATCGAGTGGCTACACCTTC,CSVVISSGYTF
once,TRBV7-6,TRBJ1-1,-,TGTGCCAGCAGCCGAGGGGTCGGGTACACTGAAGCTTTCTTT,CASSRGVGYTEAFF
-,TRBV5-1,TRBJ2-5,TRBD2,TGCGCCAGCAGCTTGGGCGCTAGCGGATTCCAAGAGACCCAGTACTTC,CASSLGASGFQETQYF
-,TRBV28,TRBJ1-6,-,TGTGCCAGCAGTTTAGAGGGGATGTCCTATAATTCACCCCTCCACTTT,CASSLEGMSYNSPLHF
few,TRBV28,TRBJ2-3,TRBD1,TGTGCCAGCAATCCGCGTTATTGGGACAGGCCCCGGGGTAATACGCAGTATTTT,CASNPRYWDRPRGNTQYF
-,TRBV6-5,TRBJ2-1,-,TGTGCCAGCAGTTCCTTCAATGAGCAGTTCTTC,CASSSFNEQFF
-,TRBV19,TRBJ2-1,-,TGTGCCAGTAGTATCACAGGGACAACATGGGATGAGCAGTTCTTC,CASSITGTTWDEQFF
-,TRBV3-1/TRBV3-2,TRBJ1-5,-,TGTGCCAGCAGCCGTGAACAGGGCAATCAGCCCCAGCATTTT,CASSREQGNQPQHF
-,TRBV30,TRBJ1-4,-,TGTGCCTGGAGTGTAGGGGGAGTTACTGGTGAAAAACTGTTTTTT,CAWSVGGVTGEKLFF
-,TRBV18,TRBJ2-3,-,TGTGCCAGCTCTTTAGCGAAGACTAGCACAGATACGCAGTATTTT,CASSLAKTSTDTQYF
-,TRBV5-1,TRBJ2-5,TRBD2,TGCGCCAGCAGAGGAGCGGGGGCACCATATATTGGTCAGACCCAGTACTTC,CASRGAGAPYIGQTQYF
-,TRBV28,TRBJ2-7,TRBD1,TGTGCCAGCAGTCGACAGGGGGCAAGATACTACGAGCAGTACTTC,CASSRQGARYYEQYF
-,TRBV7-2,TRBJ1-5,TRBD1,TGTGCCAGCAGCCCGGACAGGGGAAATCAGCCCCAGCATTTT,CASSPDRGNQPQHF
-,TRBV30,TRBJ1-6,-,TGTGCCTGGAGTGTAGGGGACTTTTATAATTCACCCCTCCACTTT,CAWSVGDFYNSPLHF
-,TRBV19,TRBJ1-4,-,TGTGCCAGTAGTCTGAGGTGGGAAGGTGAAAAACTGTTTTTT,CASSLRWEGEKLFF